The 23 T cell receptor beta chains below were found in one sample sequenced in a study of OX40 agonist ivuxolimab in advanced cancers. This table comes from immunoSEQ multiplex PCR, and its TCRdb copy is limited to in-frame clones, with some not included. The sample includes around 77,000 clones, roughly 78% seen only once; the top ten take about 5.7%. The sample here was CD4+ or CD8+ T cells sorted from blood, taken in a trial of the OX40 agonist ivuxolimab. Source of these receptors: an adult with an advanced solid tumor such as melanoma, head and neck, liver or kidney cancer.

This clone was detected only once. The J gene is TRBJ2-3, the V gene TRBV10-2; 16 positions match TRBD2. The CDR3 is 20 amino acids. V dropped 6 bases and J dropped 0; count of bases not matched to a gene: 12. The germline V gene encodes CDR1 WSHSY and CDR2 SAAADI. The CDR3 nucleotides are TGCGCCAGCAGCCCAATCTTTCCGGGACTAGCGGGGGGGAGCACAGATACGCAGTATTTT. Translation: CASSPIFPGLAGGSTDTQYF.

V and J are TRBV10-3 and TRBJ1-1, with TRBD1 matching 8 bases. The ends lost 11 bases at V and 1 base at J; junction bases unmatched: 6. Per the germline V gene, CDR1 is ENHRY and CDR2 is SYGVKD. The CDR3 length is 13 residues. The CDR3 loop is CAQQGEGNTEAFF. DNA for the CDR3: TGTGCCCAACAGGGGGAGGGGAACACTGAAGCTTTCTTT.

The chain combines TRBV7-9 with TRBJ1-2; D gene uncertain. Germline V gene sequence: CDR1 SEHNR, CDR2 FQNEAQ (reference sequence). The CDR3 runs to 14 residues. The V end was cut by 3 bases, the J end by 3 bases, with 11 bases between. The CDR3 region has the DNA TGTGCCAGCAGCTTTCCCGACGGCGACTATGGCTACACCTTC. Translation gives CASSFPDGDYGYTF. The full variable domain, rest sourced from reference TRBV7-9 and TRBJ1-2, is DTGVSQNPRHKITKRGQNVTFRCDPISEHNRLYWYRQTLGQGPEFLTYFQNEAQLEKSRLLSDRFSAERPKGSFSTLEIQRTEQGDSAMYLCASSFPDGDYGYTFGSGTRLTVV.

The V gene is TRBV7-2, the J gene TRBJ1-3; 7 bases line up with TRBD1. V lost 5 bases, J lost 8 bases, and 6 bases stayed unmatched. The CDR3 sequence is 13 residues long. Germline V gene sequence: CDR1 SGHTA, CDR2 FQGNSA. This CDR3 reads CASSLQGMHTIYF. The CDR3 DNA is TGTGCCAGCAGCCTACAGGGGATGCACACCATATATTTT.

This chain uses TRBV4-3 with TRBJ2-5; TRBD2 is a possible D gene (7 bases). The CDR3 has 16 residues. The V gene lost 2 bases and the J gene lost 5 bases, with 18 bases spanning the gap. Germline V lookup: CDR1 LGHNA, CDR2 YSLEER. CDR3 DNA: TGCGCCAGCAGCCAAAACACTGGGGGGGGCTTGGAGACCCAGTACTTC. Protein product: CASSQNTGGGLETQYF.

The CDR3 loop is CASSLSLAGGETQYF. The CDR3 DNA follows: TGTGCCAGCAGCTTAAGTCTAGCGGGTGGAGAGACCCAGTACTTC. The V and J genes are TRBV7-3 and TRBJ2-5; 8 positions agree with TRBD2. The CDR3 is 15 residues long. V lost 1 base to trimming and J lost 4 bases; unmatched junction nucleotides: 5. CDR1 is SGHTA and CDR2 is FQGTGA in the germline V gene.

This chain joins TRBV6-5 and TRBJ1-5; D is unclear. V lost 6 bases and J 0 bases, leaving 6 bases between the germline ends. The CDR3 runs to 13 residues. From germline, CDR1 is MNHEY and CDR2 SVGAGI. In nucleotides, the CDR3 is TGTGCCAGCAGGCCCAGTAGCAATCAGCCCCAGCATTTT. Translated, it gives CASRPSSNQPQHF.

The chain combines TRBV19 with TRBJ1-2, with 8 bases aligning to TRBD1. The CDR3 is 15 amino acids. From germline, CDR1 is LNHDA and CDR2 SQIVND (reference sequence). Losses at the gene ends were 11 bases for V and 5 bases for J; bases not matched to a gene: 16. The CDR3: CASTGGVSLFYGYTF. The CDR3 DNA follows: TGTGCCTCAACAGGGGGAGTGTCACTTTTTTATGGCTACACCTTC.

The gene calls are TRBV30 and TRBJ1-6; D is undetermined. V lost 0 bases and J lost 7, with 10 bases in between. The CDR3 has 14 amino acids. CDR1 and CDR2 from the germline V gene are GTSNPN and SVGIG (reference sequence). CDR3 sequence (DNA): TGTGCCTGGAGTGTGGGTAGGACCAATTCACCCCTCCACTTT. It yields the protein CAWSVGRTNSPLHF.

This clone was seen more than once but under ten times. The rearrangement joins TRBV18 to TRBJ2-1; 7 bases align to TRBD1. Germline V gene sequence: CDR1 KGHSH, CDR2 LQKENI. The CDR3 consists of 15 residues. Trimming took 2 bases from V and 3 from J; bases not matched to a gene: 4. The CDR3, as DNA: TGTGCCAGCTCACCAAGTAGGACAGGCTACAATGAGCAGTTCTTC. It specifies CASSPSRTGYNEQFF. The whole variable domain, filled in from reference TRBV18 and TRBJ2-1, reads NAGVMQNPRHLVRRRGQEARLRCSPMKGHSHVYWYRQLPEEGLKFMVYLQKENIIDESGMPKERFSAEFPKEGPSILRIQQVVRGDSAAYFCASSPSRTGYNEQFFGPGTRLTVL.

The chain couples TRBV6-1 to TRBJ2-7; no clear D. This CDR3 has 11 amino acids. V gave up 5 bases and J gave up 7 bases, with 9 bases separating them. CDR1 MNHNS and CDR2 SASEGT come from the germline V gene. CDR3: CASSPREEQYF. CDR3 in DNA: TGTGCCAGCAGTCCCCGTGAGGAGCAGTACTTC.

V and J are TRBV6-5 and TRBJ2-5, with 7 bases that match TRBD2. This CDR3 has 13 amino acids. J gave up 7 bases and V 0 bases, and 2 bases lay outside the gene matches. From germline, CDR1 is MNHEY and CDR2 SVGAGI. CDR3 residues: CASSYSSGGTQYF. The CDR3 DNA follows: TGTGCCAGCAGTTACTCATCGGGGGGGACCCAGTACTTC.

The V gene is TRBV29-1, the J gene TRBJ2-3, with D hard to call. The CDR3 consists of 13 residues. CDR1 and CDR2 from the germline V gene are SQVTM and ANQGSEA. V was shortened by 6 bases and J by 0 bases, with 10 bases between the two germline ends. The CDR3 sequence: CSVTATSTDTQYF. CDR3 DNA sequence: TGCAGCGTGACCGCCACTAGCACAGATACGCAGTATTTT.

The chain is built from TRBV2 and TRBJ2-1, with TRBD2 matching 7 bases. Germline CDR1 and CDR2: SNHLY and FYNNEI. V shed 6 bases and J 10 bases; nucleotides not matched to a gene: 12. This CDR3 is 14 amino acids long. CDR3 nucleotides: TGTGCCAGCAGCGCCCGGGACTACTCAGGGGAGCAGTTCTTC. Translating it yields CASSARDYSGEQFF.

The gene calls are TRBV27 and TRBJ2-2; a possible D gene is TRBD2 (5 bases). The ends were cut back, 5 bases at V and 2 bases at J, with 12 bases in the middle. The CDR3 has 15 amino acids. From germline, CDR1 is MNHEY and CDR2 SMNVEV (reference sequence). The CDR3: CASSRASRNTGELFF. As DNA, the CDR3 is TGTGCCAGCAGTCGGGCTAGCCGAAACACCGGGGAGCTGTTTTTT.

The V call is TRBV6-5, the J call TRBJ2-7; D is undetermined. The V and J ends lost 0 bases and 2 bases respectively, with 14 bases between them. Germline V gene sequence: CDR1 MNHEY, CDR2 SVGAGI. The CDR3 runs 16 residues. The CDR3 protein is CASSYSLSSRAYEQYF. The DNA of the CDR3 is TGTGCCAGCAGTTACTCTCTGTCTTCTCGGGCCTACGAGCAGTACTTC.

This rearrangement joins TRBV20-1 to TRBJ2-1; D possibly corresponds to TRBD1 (6 bases). The CDR3 extends over 11 amino acids. Germline V gene lookup returns CDR1 DFQATT and CDR2 SNEGSKA (reference sequence). Trimming pared 6 bases from V and 6 bases from J, leaving 9 bases between. The CDR3 spells CSATGFNEQFF. The CDR3 DNA reads TGCAGTGCAACAGGGTTCAATGAGCAGTTCTTC.

The CDR3 is CASTVGGPGEQYF. DNA of the CDR3: TGTGCCAGTACCGTGGGAGGGCCGGGCGAGCAGTACTTC. The chain employs TRBV19 and TRBJ2-5; 7 bases agree with TRBD2. The J call is doubtful: the DNA matches TRBJ2-7 better. Germline CDR1 and CDR2: LNHDA and SQIVND (reference sequence). The CDR3 is 13 residues long.

The V and J genes are TRBV19 and TRBJ2-1; TRBD1 or TRBD2 may be the D gene (5 bases each). The CDR3 runs to 14 residues. V gave up 8 bases and J gave up 0 bases, with 11 bases separating them. The germline gives CDR1 LNHDA, CDR2 SQIVND (reference sequence). This chain's CDR3 is CASAGRSSYNEQFF. CDR3 nucleotides: TGTGCCAGTGCAGGGAGAAGCTCCTACAATGAGCAGTTCTTC.

The rearrangement links TRBV20-1 to TRBJ2-5; 7 positions agree with TRBD2. The length of the CDR3 is 11 residues. In germline, CDR1 is DFQATT, CDR2 SNEGSKA (reference sequence). With V trimmed by 6 bases and J by 5 bases, 3 bases remained unmatched. CDR3 coding DNA: TGCAGTGCCAGGCGGGAGGAGACCCAGTACTTC. Translating it yields CSARREETQYF.

The chain employs TRBV11-3 and TRBJ1-2; no clear D. The CDR3 is made up of 11 amino acids. The germline CDR1 and CDR2 sequences are SGHNT and YENEEA. Trimming removed 6 bases from V and 10 bases from J, with 12 bases in between. The CDR3: CASSPLGNYTF. The DNA for the CDR3 is TGTGCCAGCAGTCCTTTAGGGAACTACACCTTC.

This chain joins TRBV6-4 and TRBJ2-7; D perhaps matches TRBD1 (5 bases). The CDR3 totals 14 residues. CDR1 and CDR2 (germline): MRHNA, SNTAGT. Trimming cost V 5 bases and J 6 bases, with 17 bases left between them. The CDR3, as DNA: TGTGCCAGCAGTCCAGGGCCCAGCTCCGTCGAGCAGTACTTC. Its translation: CASSPGPSSVEQYF.

The chain joins TRBV2 to TRBJ2-2, with 11 bases aligning to TRBD2. The CDR3 spans 17 residues. Looked up from germline, CDR1 is SNHLY and CDR2 is FYNNEI. The junction had 14 bases not matched to a gene; V was cut back by 7 bases and J by 7 bases. CDR3 DNA: TGTGCCAGCAACTACAAACTAGCGGGAGCCCTTGGCGGGGAGCTGTTTTTT. Protein product: CASNYKLAGALGGELFF. The whole variable domain, filled in from reference TRBV2 and TRBJ2-2, reads EPEVTQTPSHQVTQMGQEVILRCVPISNHLYFYWYRQILGQKVEFLVSFYNNEISEKSEIFDDQFSVERPDGSNFTLKIRSTKLEDSAMYFCASNYKLAGALGGELFFGEGSRLTVL.